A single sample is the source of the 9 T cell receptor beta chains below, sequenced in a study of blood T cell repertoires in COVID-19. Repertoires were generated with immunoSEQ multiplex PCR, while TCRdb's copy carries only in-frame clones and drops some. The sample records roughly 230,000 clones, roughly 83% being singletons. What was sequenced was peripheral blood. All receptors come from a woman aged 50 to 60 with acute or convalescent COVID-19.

The CDR3 DNA reads as TGTGCCACAACTTGGGCTAGCGGCCAAGAGACCCAGTACTTC. It encodes CATTWASGQETQYF. This chain uses TRBV6-5 with TRBJ2-5; TRBD2 aligns across 7 bases. J lost 1 base, V lost 10 bases, and 9 bases had no gene match. The germline gives CDR1 MNHEY, CDR2 SVGAGI. This CDR3 spans 14 amino acids.

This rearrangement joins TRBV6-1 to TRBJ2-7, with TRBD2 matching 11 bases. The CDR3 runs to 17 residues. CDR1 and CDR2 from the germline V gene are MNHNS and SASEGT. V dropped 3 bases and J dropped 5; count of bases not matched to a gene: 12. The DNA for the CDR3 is TGTGCCAGCAGTGACGAACTAGCGGGAGTCTTCGGGAACGAGCAGTACTTC. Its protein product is CASSDELAGVFGNEQYF.

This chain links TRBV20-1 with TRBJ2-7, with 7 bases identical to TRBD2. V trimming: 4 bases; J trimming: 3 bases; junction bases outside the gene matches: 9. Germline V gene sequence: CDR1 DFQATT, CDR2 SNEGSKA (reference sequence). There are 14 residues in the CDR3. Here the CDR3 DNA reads TGCAGTGCTATTGATGGCGGGGGTCTCTACGAGCAGTACTTC. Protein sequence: CSAIDGGGLYEQYF.

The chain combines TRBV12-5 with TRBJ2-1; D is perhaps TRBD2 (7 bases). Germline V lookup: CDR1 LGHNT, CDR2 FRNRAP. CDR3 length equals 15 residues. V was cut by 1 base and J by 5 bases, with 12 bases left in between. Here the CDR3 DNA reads TGTGCTAGTGGTTTGGGGGCGGGGGCCAACAATGAGCAGTTCTTC. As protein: CASGLGAGANNEQFF. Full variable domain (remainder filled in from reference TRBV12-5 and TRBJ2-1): DARVTQTPRHKVTEMGQEVTMRCQPILGHNTVFWYRQTMMQGLELLAYFRNRAPLDDSGMPKDRFSAEMPDATLATLKIQPSEPRDSAVYFCASGLGAGANNEQFFGPGTRLTVL.

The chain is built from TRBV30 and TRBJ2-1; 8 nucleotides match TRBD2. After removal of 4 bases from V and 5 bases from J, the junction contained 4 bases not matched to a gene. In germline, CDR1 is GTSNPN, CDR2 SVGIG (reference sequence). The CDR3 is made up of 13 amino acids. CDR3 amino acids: CAWTGGPNNEQFF. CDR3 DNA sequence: TGTGCCTGGACGGGAGGGCCTAACAATGAGCAGTTCTTC.

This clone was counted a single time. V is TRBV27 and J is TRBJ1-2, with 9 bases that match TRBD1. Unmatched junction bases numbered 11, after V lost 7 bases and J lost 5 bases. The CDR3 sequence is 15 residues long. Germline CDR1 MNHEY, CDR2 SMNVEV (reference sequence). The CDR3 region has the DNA TGTGCCAGCAAAAGAAAAACAGGGGGCGGTTATGGCTACACCTTC. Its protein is CASKRKTGGGYGYTF.

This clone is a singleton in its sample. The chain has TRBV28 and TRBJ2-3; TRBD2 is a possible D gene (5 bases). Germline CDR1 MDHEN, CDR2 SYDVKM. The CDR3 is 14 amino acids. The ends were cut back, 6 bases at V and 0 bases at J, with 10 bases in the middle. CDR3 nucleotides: TGTGCCAGCAGGCGAGCGGTTAGCACAGATACGCAGTATTTT. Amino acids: CASRRAVSTDTQYF.

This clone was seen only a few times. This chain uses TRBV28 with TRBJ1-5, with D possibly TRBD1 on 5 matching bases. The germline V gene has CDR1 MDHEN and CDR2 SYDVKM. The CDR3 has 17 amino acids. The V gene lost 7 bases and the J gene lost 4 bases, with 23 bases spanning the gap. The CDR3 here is CASTISGLGHSNQPQHF. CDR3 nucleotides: TGTGCCAGCACAATCTCAGGTCTCGGACACTCGAATCAGCCCCAGCATTTT.

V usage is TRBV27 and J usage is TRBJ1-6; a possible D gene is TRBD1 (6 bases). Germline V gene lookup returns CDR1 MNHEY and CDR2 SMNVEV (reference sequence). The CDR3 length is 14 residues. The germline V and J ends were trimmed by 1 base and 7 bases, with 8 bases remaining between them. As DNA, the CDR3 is TGTGCCAGCAGTTTATACCAGGGGAATTCACCCCTCCACTTT. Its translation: CASSLYQGNSPLHF.